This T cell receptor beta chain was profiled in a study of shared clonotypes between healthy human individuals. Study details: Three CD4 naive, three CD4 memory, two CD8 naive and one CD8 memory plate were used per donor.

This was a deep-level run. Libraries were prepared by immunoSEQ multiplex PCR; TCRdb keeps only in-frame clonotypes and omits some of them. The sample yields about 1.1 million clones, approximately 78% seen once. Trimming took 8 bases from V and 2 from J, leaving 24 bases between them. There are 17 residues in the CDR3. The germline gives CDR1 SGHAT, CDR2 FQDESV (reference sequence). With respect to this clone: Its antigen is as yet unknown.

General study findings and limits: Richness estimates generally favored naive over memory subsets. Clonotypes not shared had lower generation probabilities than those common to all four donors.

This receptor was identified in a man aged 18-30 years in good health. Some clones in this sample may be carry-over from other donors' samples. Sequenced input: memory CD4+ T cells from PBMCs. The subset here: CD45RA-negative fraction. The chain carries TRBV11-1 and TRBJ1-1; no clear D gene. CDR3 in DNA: TGTGCCAGCTCCCGTTCCCCCGTTTCGATCTCCAACACTGAAGCTTTCTTT. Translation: CASSRSPVSISNTEAFF.